This is a list of T cell receptor beta chains from one sample in a study of blood T cells in healthy people across ages. TCRdb reanalysed the 5' RACE reads using MiXCR and keeps one entry per CDR3 protein. The sample has about 640,000 distinct CDR3 sequences, 45% to 65% seen once. The sample was blood. Source of these receptors: a man aged 55 to 70 in good health. CDR3s include the opening cysteine and the closing phenylalanine or tryptophan. The order of the fields is D gene, J gene, clone size, V gene, CDR3 protein, CDR3 DNA. A D gene is named only where the DNA matches it firmly. Size tells how often a clone was seen (once, few, many) or the class of an expanded clone, and some rows leave it out.

TRBD1,TRBJ1-5,few,TRBV20-1,CSAKGQGEGQPQHF,TGCAGTGCTAAGGGACAGGGAGAGGGTCAGCCCCAGCATTTT
.,TRBJ1-2,once,TRBV14,CASSPDLSHGYTF,TGTGCCAGCAGCCCGGACCTTTCGCATGGCTACACCTTC
TRBD2,TRBJ2-5,.,TRBV4-1,CASSQGVLTSGRETQYF,TGCGCCAGCAGCCAAGGGGTACTGACTAGCGGTAGAGAGACCCAGTACTTC
TRBD1,TRBJ2-7,.,TRBV3-1,CASSGPRTGTYYEQYF,TGTGCCAGCAGCGGACCTAGGACAGGGACCTACTACGAGCAGTACTTC
.,TRBJ1-2,once,TRBV3-1,CASSLRGEWRGYTF,TGTGCCAGCAGCCTACGCGGGGAGTGGAGGGGCTACACCTTC
TRBD2,TRBJ2-3,few,TRBV20-1,CSATSGGLSTDTQYF,TGCAGTGCTACTAGCGGGGGGCTTAGCACAGATACGCAGTATTTT
TRBD1,TRBJ1-4,.,TRBV14,CASSQSLGTANEKLFF,TGTGCCAGCAGCCAATCTTTAGGGACAGCTAATGAAAAACTGTTTTTT
.,TRBJ2-1,.,TRBV15,CATSRGQNNEQFF,TGTGCCACCAGCAGAGGCCAGAACAATGAGCAGTTCTTC
.,TRBJ2-1,.,TRBV9,CASSVWGQRNNEQFF,TGTGCCAGCAGCGTATGGGGCCAGCGTAACAATGAGCAGTTCTTC
.,TRBJ1-4,.,TRBV20-1,CSARDSGQSNEKLFF,TGCAGTGCTAGAGATTCCGGACAGTCTAATGAAAAACTGTTTTTT
.,TRBJ2-6,.,TRBV3-1,CASSPQGVFGSGANVLTF,TGTGCCAGCAGCCCTCAGGGCGTCTTTGGGTCTGGGGCCAACGTCCTGACTTTC
.,TRBJ1-3,.,TRBV6-5,CASSYGRISGNTIYF,TGTGCCAGCAGTTACGGACGGATCTCTGGAAACACCATATATTTT
TRBD2,TRBJ2-7,.,TRBV29-1,CSGATSGREQYF,TGCAGCGGGGCGACTAGCGGCAGAGAGCAGTACTTC
.,TRBJ2-3,.,TRBV29-1,CSPYPSTDTQYF,TGCAGCCCGTATCCTAGCACAGATACGCAGTATTTT
TRBD2,TRBJ2-3,.,TRBV6-6,CASSYGLAGRGDTQYF,TGTGCCAGCAGTTACGGTTTAGCGGGGAGGGGAGATACGCAGTATTTT
.,TRBJ2-3,.,TRBV27,CASSLRALADTDTQYF,TGTGCCAGCAGTTTAAGGGCCCTAGCAGACACAGATACGCAGTATTTT
.,TRBJ2-2,.,TRBV4-1,CASSQRSGGELFF,TGCGCCAGCAGCCAAAGGTCGGGCGGGGAGCTGTTTTTT
.,TRBJ2-5,.,TRBV20-1,CSARGQGETQYF,TGCAGTGCTAGGGGGCAGGGTGAGACCCAGTACTTC
.,TRBJ2-5,.,TRBV4-2,CASSQGTRETQYF,TGTGCCAGCAGCCAAGGTACGAGGGAGACCCAGTACTTC
.,TRBJ2-1,.,TRBV25-1,CASSEYGTPGLFF,TGTGCCAGCAGTGAGTACGGGACACCAGGCCTGTTCTTC
TRBD2,TRBJ2-1,.,TRBV20-1,CSASGTSGVYEQFF,TGCAGTGCTAGTGGGACTAGCGGGGTATATGAGCAGTTCTTC
.,TRBJ2-6,few,TRBV7-2,CAFGKGRSGANVLTF,TGTGCCTTCGGGAAGGGGAGGTCTGGGGCCAACGTCCTGACTTTC
.,TRBJ1-2,few,TRBV29-1,CSVARGNLDYGYTF,TGCAGCGTTGCTAGGGGGAACCTGGACTATGGCTACACCTTC
.,TRBJ2-3,.,TRBV3-1,CASSKGPLGADTQYF,TGTGCCAGCAGCAAGGGACCCCTGGGCGCAGATACGCAGTATTTT
.,TRBJ2-4,few,TRBV4-1,CASSPMGVGKNIQYF,TGCGCCAGCAGCCCCATGGGGGTCGGCAAAAACATTCAGTACTTC
.,TRBJ1-2,.,TRBV25-1,CASSDATHYGYTF,TGTGCCAGCAGTGATGCCACCCACTATGGCTACACCTTC
.,TRBJ2-5,.,TRBV20-1,CSARNQWGFEETQYF,TGTAGTGCTAGAAATCAGTGGGGGTTTGAAGAGACCCAGTACTTC
.,TRBJ2-5,few,TRBV9,CASSSKTAGLETQYF,TGTGCCAGCAGCTCAAAGACGGCGGGGTTGGAGACCCAGTACTTC
.,TRBJ2-6,.,TRBV7-2,CASSPPATVGANVLTF,TGTGCCAGCAGCCCCCCGGCGACAGTCGGGGCCAACGTCCTGACTTTC